This T cell receptor beta chain was recorded in a study of human T cells and chemical hapten exposure. Whole-study context: TCR yield per sample varied, mainly due to pooled library volumes.

The study's findings and limits: PT1 expanded TCR counts and patch test score correlated positively. The number of TCRs above 1 in 1000 frequency did not change after DPC sensitization.

The library attached unique molecular identifiers to individual cDNA molecules. MiXCR, applied by TCRdb to the RACE reads, yields one record per CDR3 protein. This table holds about 95,000 distinct CDR3 sequences, 9.5% to 12% found once. The V and J ends lost 6 bases and 0 bases, in that order; junction bases with no gene match: 4. The CDR3 loop spans 16 amino acids. Germline V gene lookup returns CDR1 MNHEY and CDR2 SVGAGI. The sample's time point: patch test 2, 6 weeks after DPC sensitization. Regarding treatment: therapeutic diphenylcyclopropenone sensitization with weekly scalp DPC. In the case of this clonotype: Its antigen is unknown.

This chain links TRBV6-5 with TRBJ1-6; 8 positions agree with TRBD1. The sequence came from a woman aged 40 to 55 with alopecia areata. Some clones in this sample may be carry-over from other donors' samples. Sequences were derived from whole blood, sampled in connection with sensitization to the hapten diphenylcyclopropenone (DPC). The CDR3 loop is CASRGQVNSYNSPLHF. The CDR3 DNA is TGTGCCAGCAGGGGACAGGTGAACTCCTATAATTCACCCCTCCACTTT.